The text below deals with one T cell receptor beta chain. In this sample, this clonotype turned up many times. There is no known antigen for this receptor. The input lacks base qualities; no much larger clone sits a single base away. The listed sequencing device is Illumina HiSeq 2500. Quantitative 5'-RACE with molecular barcodes was used to prepare TCR beta libraries. The original pipeline was this. Disease-linked TCR variants were identified with a new computational method built on a probabilistic model of VDJ rearrangement. Using fastp at Q25 and MiXCR, TCRdb reprocessed the public reads and kept productive beta chains. A single entry per CDR3 protein holds the most common genes and DNA from its merged rows. The V and J calls and clone size come from TCRdb's table, not from the authors' own analysis. This sample comprises 200,000 to 250,000 distinct CDR3 sequences, around 25% of them detected only once. The ten largest account for 5% to 7.5% of the sample.

The sample is drawn from a study of CD8 T cells in ankylosing spondylitis (dated by TCRdb to about 2017). Notes on the research overall: To find TCR variants linked to disease, the study profiled T cell receptor beta repertoires in ankylosing spondylitis patients and healthy donors. The full study cohort was made up of about two dozen ankylosing spondylitis patients and 108 healthy donors. Peripheral blood samples were taken, and synovial fluid was additionally collected from ankylosing spondylitis patients. The paper's findings and limits, for the study overall: The disease-linked clones showed a CD8+ phenotype and occurred at relatively low frequencies in peripheral blood. According to the report, matched synovial fluid samples from ankylosing spondylitis patients were significantly enriched for the disease-linked clones. A TCR beta motif of several highly homologous amino acid variants appeared characteristic of blood from ankylosing spondylitis patients. Some TCR beta motif variants had previously been reported in synovial fluid and blood of reactive arthritis patients, which suggested common disease-initiation mechanisms.

Counted from cysteine to phenylalanine, this CDR3 has 13 amino acids. Left in the record is the CDR3 DNA by itself, 39 bases read in frame from the first base. Cut back by 0 bases and 8 bases, the V and J ends lie 10 bases apart. The germline V gene supplies CDR1 MGHRA and CDR2 YSYEKL. The rearrangement combines TRBV4-1 with TRBJ1-2, with no D gene named confidently. The clonotype was recovered from a male donor with ankylosing spondylitis or in good health (not recorded which). What was sequenced was blood, either unsorted or a sorted T cell fraction (not recorded which). The nucleotides read TGCGCCAGCAGCCAAGAAAGAGGGTTAGGCTACACCTTC. Translated, it reads CASSQERGLGYTF.